One sample yielded the 30 T cell receptor beta chains listed below, sequenced in a study of OX40 agonist ivuxolimab in advanced cancers. Sequenced by immunoSEQ multiplex PCR; TCRdb stores in-frame clones only, minus some. The sample has 91,000 or so clones, approximately 93% seen once. The sample here was CD4+ or CD8+ T cells sorted from blood, taken in a trial of the OX40 agonist ivuxolimab. The receptors stem from an adult with an advanced solid tumor such as melanoma, head and neck, liver or kidney cancer.

This clone appeared once. V is TRBV28 and J is TRBJ2-7; TRBD1 aligns across 9 bases. V shed 4 bases and J 0 bases; nucleotides not matched to a gene: 13. The CDR3 is 18 residues long. Germline loops: CDR1 MDHEN, CDR2 SYDVKM. The CDR3 DNA sequence: TGTGCCAGCAGTTCGCCTGCCCCCGGGACAGGGTTCTCCTACGAGCAGTACTTC. It is translated as CASSSPAPGTGFSYEQYF.

The J gene is TRBJ2-1, the V gene TRBV2; TRBD1 matches 8 bases. CDR3 length: 13 residues. V gave up 6 bases and J gave up 5 bases; unmatched junction bases: 3. The germline V gene has CDR1 SNHLY and CDR2 FYNNEI. The CDR3, as DNA: TGTGCCAGCAGCAAGGACAGGGACAATGAGCAGTTCTTC. Protein sequence: CASSKDRDNEQFF.

This chain uses TRBV11-2 with TRBJ2-5; D is undetermined. Germline CDR1 and CDR2: SGHAT and FQNNGV. The V end lost 3 bases, the J end lost 1 base, and 15 bases lay between the germline ends. The CDR3 runs to 16 residues. The chain's CDR3 is CASSFRIAATQETQYF. The CDR3 nucleotides read TGTGCCAGCAGCTTTAGAATTGCGGCAACCCAAGAGACCCAGTACTTC.

The chain recombines TRBV4-3 with TRBJ1-1; 7 bases are a match to TRBD1. Trimming removed 0 bases from V and 6 bases from J; junction bases left unmatched: 7. The CDR3 loop spans 15 amino acids. Germline-derived CDR1 and CDR2 are LGHNA and YSLEER. CDR3 in amino acids: CASSQDPQGISEAFF. The CDR3 DNA sequence: TGCGCCAGCAGCCAAGACCCACAGGGGATCTCTGAAGCTTTCTTT.

The chain joins TRBV7-9 to TRBJ2-1, with 8 bases identical to TRBD2. In germline, CDR1 is SEHNR, CDR2 FQNEAQ (reference sequence). The CDR3 has 13 amino acids. J lost 4 bases, V lost 8 bases, and 4 bases had no gene match. The CDR3 DNA reads as TGTGCCAGCGCTGGCGGGGGGTACAATGAGCAGTTCTTC. This translates into CASAGGGYNEQFF.

The J gene is TRBJ2-5, the V gene TRBV2; D is uncertain. Trimming removed 8 bases at V and 0 bases at J, with 7 bases between. CDR1 and CDR2 (germline): SNHLY, FYNNEI. The CDR3 loop spans 12 amino acids. The CDR3 protein is CASGENQETQYF. For the CDR3, the DNA is TGTGCCAGCGGAGAGAACCAAGAGACCCAGTACTTC.

The count of this clone is one. The gene calls are TRBV9 and TRBJ1-5, with D unresolved. V was shortened by 0 bases and J by 3 bases, with 13 bases between the two germline ends. The length of the CDR3 is 16 residues. Per the germline V gene, CDR1 is SGDLS and CDR2 is YYNGEE. In DNA form, the CDR3 reads TGTGCCAGCAGCGTAGCCAGCGACTCGAACAATCAGCCCCAGCATTTT. Amino acid sequence: CASSVASDSNNQPQHF.

The rearrangement uses TRBV5-1 and TRBJ2-7; TRBD1 matches 8 bases. The CDR3 spans 14 residues. V lost 0 bases, J lost 1 base, and 0 bases stayed unmatched. Per germline, CDR1 SGHRS and CDR2 YFSETQ. DNA for the CDR3: TGCGCCAGCAGCTTGGACAGGGGGTCCTACGAGCAGTACTTC. This translates into CASSLDRGSYEQYF.

The chain has TRBV9 and TRBJ2-7; 7 bases match TRBD2. Germline loops: CDR1 SGDLS, CDR2 YYNGEE. This CDR3 has 14 amino acids. V dropped 0 bases and J dropped 5; count of bases not matched to a gene: 5. The CDR3 nucleotides are TGTGCCAGCAGCGTAGGCGGGAGTAGAAACGAGCAGTACTTC. This encodes CASSVGGSRNEQYF. Together with reference TRBV9 and TRBJ2-7, the CDR3 gives the full variable domain: DSGVTQTPKHLITATGQRVTLRCSPRSGDLSVYWYQQSLDQGLQFLIQYYNGEERAKGNILERFSAQQFPDLHSELNLSSLELGDSALYFCASSVGGSRNEQYFGPGTRLTVT.

The V gene is TRBV7-9, the J gene TRBJ2-1; 7 bases match TRBD2. Germline V gene lookup returns CDR1 SEHNR and CDR2 FQNEAQ (reference sequence). With V trimmed by 5 bases and J by 1 base, 11 bases remained unmatched. There are 17 residues in the CDR3. The CDR3 DNA reads as TGTGCCAGCAGCGGGCGGCCGGGGGAGGGGTCCTACAATGAGCAGTTCTTC. Protein sequence: CASSGRPGEGSYNEQFF.

This clone was recorded only once. This chain links TRBV19 with TRBJ1-3, with TRBD1 as a possible D gene (6 bases). Germline V gene sequence: CDR1 LNHDA, CDR2 SQIVND (reference sequence). Trimming took off 4 bases at V and 3 bases at J, with 13 bases between the two ends. CDR3 size: 15 residues. The CDR3 nucleotides read TGTGCCAGTAGTACAGACAGGAGCTTTGGAAACACCATATATTTT. Residues: CASSTDRSFGNTIYF.

The genes are TRBV7-2 and TRBJ2-2, with D perhaps TRBD1 (5 bases). Germline CDR1 reads SGHTA; CDR2 reads FQGNSA. This CDR3 has 16 residues. V was shortened by 6 bases and J by 3 bases, with 17 bases between the two germline ends. The CDR3 DNA sequence: TGTGCCAGCAGACCCTCCCCTCAGGGCTACACCGGGGAGCTGTTTTTT. As protein: CASRPSPQGYTGELFF.

This chain links TRBV5-8 with TRBJ1-4; D uncertain. Germline values: CDR1 SGHTS, CDR2 YDEGEE. The CDR3 consists of 13 residues. Deletions cut 5 bases from V and 0 bases from J, with 5 bases between. CDR3: CASRRTTNEKLFF. CDR3 DNA sequence: TGTGCCAGCAGAAGGACAACTAATGAAAAACTGTTTTTT.

The CDR3 coding sequence is TGTGCTAGTGGTATAAACACAGATACGCAGTATTTT. Translated: CASGINTDTQYF. The chain employs TRBV12-5 and TRBJ2-3; no clear D gene. This CDR3 is built from 12 residues. With 5 bases removed from V and 2 bases from J, the gap between germline ends came to 5 bases. Germline V gives CDR1 LGHNT, CDR2 FRNRAP. The full variable domain, rest sourced from reference TRBV12-5 and TRBJ2-3, is DARVTQTPRHKVTEMGQEVTMRCQPILGHNTVFWYRQTMMQGLELLAYFRNRAPLDDSGMPKDRFSAEMPDATLATLKIQPSEPRDSAVYFCASGINTDTQYFGPGTRLTVL.

The chain combines TRBV9 with TRBJ1-4; TRBD1 is a possible D gene (6 bases). The germline V gene encodes CDR1 SGDLS and CDR2 YYNGEE. With 0 bases removed from V and 7 bases from J, the gap between germline ends came to 13 bases. The CDR3 contains 15 residues. CDR3 sequence (DNA): TGTGCCAGCAGCGTAGGGGGGCTGGGGAGTGAAAAACTGTTTTTT. Protein product: CASSVGGLGSEKLFF.

This clone was seen a handful of times. The chain uses TRBV19 and TRBJ1-4; D is ambiguous. Germline lookup yields CDR1 LNHDA and CDR2 SQIVND (reference sequence). V gave up 1 base and J gave up 7 bases, with 10 bases separating them. CDR3 length: 14 amino acids. The CDR3 is CASSIGTSPEKLFF. CDR3 in DNA: TGTGCCAGTAGTATAGGGACCTCTCCTGAAAAACTGTTTTTT.

The chain has TRBV25-1 and TRBJ1-5, with 9 bases fitting TRBD1. Germline CDR1 and CDR2: MGHDK and SYGVNS. This CDR3 has 14 amino acids. V was pared by 5 bases and J by 4 bases, with 3 bases of the junction left unmatched. CDR3 bases: TGTGCCAGCAGTAACAGGGGGCGGAATCAGCCCCAGCATTTT. Translated, it gives CASSNRGRNQPQHF. Complete variable domain (other parts from reference TRBV25-1 and TRBJ1-5): EADIYQTPRYLVIGTGKKITLECSQTMGHDKMYWYQQDPGMELHLIHYSYGVNSTEKGDLSSESTVSRIRTEHFPLTLESARPSHTSQYLCASSNRGRNQPQHFGDGTRLSIL.

The chain carries TRBV6-1 and TRBJ2-7; D might be TRBD1 or TRBD2, each matching 5 bases. CDR1 and CDR2 from the germline V gene are MNHNS and SASEGT. V was shortened by 6 bases and J by 4 bases, with 13 bases between the two germline ends. The CDR3 runs 13 residues. The CDR3 region is CASRRDGTYEQYF. The CDR3 coding sequence is TGTGCCAGCAGGAGGGACGGAACTTACGAGCAGTACTTC.

The chain employs TRBV5-8 and TRBJ1-1, with D unclear. CDR3 size: 15 residues. CDR1 is SGHTS and CDR2 is YDEGEE in the germline V gene. Trimming shortened V by 1 base and J by 1 base, and 11 bases separated the two germline ends. CDR3 loop: CASSLYGRGNTEAFF. The CDR3, as DNA: TGTGCCAGCAGCTTGTACGGACGAGGGAACACTGAAGCTTTCTTT.

The chain links TRBV7-3 to TRBJ2-2; a weak D match, TRBD2 (6 bases). The CDR3 loop spans 15 amino acids. CDR1 and CDR2 (germline): SGHTA, FQGTGA. V gave up 2 bases and J gave up 5 bases, with 12 bases separating them. The CDR3 DNA reads TGTGCCAGCAGCTTAGTCCGGGAGAAGACCGGGGAGCTGTTTTTT. The encoded protein is CASSLVREKTGELFF. The full variable domain, completed using reference TRBV7-3 and TRBJ2-2, is GAGVSQTPSNKVTEKGKYVELRCDPISGHTALYWYRQSLGQGPEFLIYFQGTGAADDSGLPNDRFFAVRPEGSVSTLKIQRTERGDSAVYLCASSLVREKTGELFFGEGSRLTVL.

The chain has TRBV7-3 and TRBJ2-3, with 8 positions matching TRBD2. The length of the CDR3 is 18 residues. Trimming removed 3 bases from V and 2 bases from J; junction bases left unmatched: 13. The germline gives CDR1 SGHTA, CDR2 FQGTGA. The CDR3 region has the DNA TGTGCCAGCAGCTTGGGCCCTACTAGCGGAGGGGACACAGATACGCAGTATTTT. Encoded protein: CASSLGPTSGGDTDTQYF.

This chain connects TRBV15 to TRBJ1-3; TRBD1 is a possible D gene (5 bases). Trimming cost V 0 bases and J 4 bases, with 10 bases left between them. CDR1 LNHNV and CDR2 YYDKDF come from the germline V gene (reference sequence). This CDR3 has 15 amino acids. The CDR3: CATSRDGTLGNTIYF. The CDR3, as DNA: TGTGCCACCAGCAGAGACGGGACCCTAGGAAACACCATATATTTT.

The V call is TRBV6-1, the J call TRBJ2-7, with 10 bases lining up with TRBD2. V dropped 3 bases and J dropped 12; count of bases not matched to a gene: 14. From germline, CDR1 is MNHNS and CDR2 SASEGT. The CDR3 runs to 15 residues. The CDR3 DNA is TGTGCCAGCAGTGAGGGGGCTAGCGGGAGAGGGGTTCTGTACTTC. Amino acid sequence: CASSEGASGRGVLYF.

The chain combines TRBV7-2 with TRBJ2-3; D is uncertain. The CDR3 is made up of 13 amino acids. V lost 5 bases and J 4 bases, leaving 10 bases between the germline ends. Per germline, CDR1 SGHTA and CDR2 FQGNSA. CDR3 sequence reads: CASSPGRADTQYF. The DNA of the CDR3 is TGTGCCAGCAGCCCGGGTAGGGCAGATACGCAGTATTTT.

This chain links TRBV6-5 with TRBJ1-4, with unresolved D. The CDR3 consists of 12 residues. CDR1 is MNHEY and CDR2 is SVGAGI in the germline V gene. V gave up 1 base and J gave up 8 bases, with 5 bases separating them. CDR3 loop: CASSYWREKLFF. CDR3 coding DNA: TGTGCCAGCAGTTACTGGAGGGAAAAACTGTTTTTT.

The V call is TRBV4-1, the J call TRBJ1-5; TRBD1 agrees at 8 bases. The CDR3 totals 17 residues. Germline V lookup: CDR1 MGHRA, CDR2 YSYEKL. The V gene end was trimmed by 1 base and the J gene end by 3 bases; junction bases not matched to a gene: 8. The CDR3 nucleotides are TGCGCCAGCAGCCAAGGGTCAGGGGGCCTGATCAATCAGCCCCAGCATTTT. Its protein is CASSQGSGGLINQPQHF.

The rearrangement joins TRBV6-5 to TRBJ1-2; D is unclear. Per the germline V gene, CDR1 is MNHEY and CDR2 is SVGAGI. The V and J ends lost 0 bases and 4 bases respectively, with 9 bases between them. The length of the CDR3 is 14 residues. As DNA, the CDR3 is TGTGCCAGCAGTTACTCCACCGGCCGCTATGGCTACACCTTC. It is translated as CASSYSTGRYGYTF.

The J gene is TRBJ1-1, the V gene TRBV6-6; D unresolved. The CDR3 consists of 13 residues. With 6 bases removed from V and 1 base from J, the gap between germline ends came to 9 bases. Germline CDR1 and CDR2: MNHNY and SVGAGI (reference sequence). For the CDR3, the DNA is TGTGCCAGCAGCCTCGCGACGAACACTGAAGCTTTCTTT. Its translation: CASSLATNTEAFF.

The chain carries TRBV7-2 and TRBJ2-5; 7 bases fit TRBD1. The length of the CDR3 is 15 residues. Trimming cost V 6 bases and J 7 bases; bases outside gene matches: 14. Germline assignment: CDR1 SGHTA and CDR2 FQGNSA. The CDR3 sequence: CASSPGTGAWGTQYF. The CDR3 DNA is TGTGCCAGCAGTCCTGGAACAGGGGCCTGGGGGACCCAGTACTTC.

This sequence joins TRBV7-9 and TRBJ2-3; D is uncertain. V was shortened by 5 bases and J by 0 bases, with 6 bases between the two germline ends. The CDR3 extends over 13 amino acids. Germline-derived CDR1 and CDR2 are SEHNR and FQNEAQ (reference sequence). The chain's CDR3 is CASSRASTDTQYF. The CDR3 nucleotides are TGTGCCAGCAGCAGAGCAAGCACAGATACGCAGTATTTT.